This T cell receptor (beta chain) is from a study of CD8+ T cells in alopecia areata. Once RNA had been extracted, it was reverse transcribed into cDNA to act as the sequencing template. Profiling relied on immunoSEQ multiplex PCR, and the TCRdb table lists in-frame clones only, not all of them. The sample includes some 150,000 clones, around 50% of them seen just once. Sequenced material: CD8+ T cells sorted from blood, taken at week 0. The receptor's source is a human donor with alopecia areata.

CDR3 sequence reads: CASRTPAGEQYF. The CDR3 nucleotides are TGTGCCAGCAGAACCCCCGCCGGCGAGCAGTACTTC. The chain is built from TRBV25-1 and TRBJ2-5; no definite D call. The J call is doubtful: the DNA matches TRBJ2-7 better. The CDR3 has 12 amino acids. CDR1 and CDR2 from the germline V gene are MGHDK and SYGVNS.